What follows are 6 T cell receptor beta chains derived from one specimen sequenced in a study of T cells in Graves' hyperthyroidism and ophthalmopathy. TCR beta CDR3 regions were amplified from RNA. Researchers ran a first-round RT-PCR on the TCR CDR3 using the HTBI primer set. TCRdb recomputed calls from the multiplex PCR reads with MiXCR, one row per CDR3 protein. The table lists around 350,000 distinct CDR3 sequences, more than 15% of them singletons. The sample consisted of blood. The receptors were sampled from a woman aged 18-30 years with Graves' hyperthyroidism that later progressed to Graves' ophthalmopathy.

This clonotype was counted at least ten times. The CDR3 reads CSATSGSTDTQYF. The CDR3 DNA follows: TGCAGTGCGACGTCGGGGAGCACAGATACGCAGTATTTT. This rearrangement joins TRBV20-1 to TRBJ2-3, with TRBD2 as a possible D gene (5 bases). Between the trimmed V and J ends, which lost 6 bases and 0 bases, there was a span of 10 bases. The CDR3 runs 13 residues. The germline V gene has CDR1 DFQATT and CDR2 SNEGSKA (reference sequence).

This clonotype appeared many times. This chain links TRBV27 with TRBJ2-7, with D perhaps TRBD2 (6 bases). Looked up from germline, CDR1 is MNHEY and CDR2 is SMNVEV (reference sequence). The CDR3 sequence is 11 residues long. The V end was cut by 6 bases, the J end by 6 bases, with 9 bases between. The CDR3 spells CASRQGLEQYF. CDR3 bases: TGTGCCAGCAGGCAGGGACTCGAGCAGTACTTC.

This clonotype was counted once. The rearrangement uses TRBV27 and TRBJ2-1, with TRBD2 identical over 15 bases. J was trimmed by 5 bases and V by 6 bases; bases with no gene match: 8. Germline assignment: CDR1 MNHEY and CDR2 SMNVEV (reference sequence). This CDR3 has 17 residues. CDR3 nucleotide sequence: TGTGCCAGCAGACCACCGGGACTAGCGGGAGGCCACAATGAGCAGTTCTTC. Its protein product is CASRPPGLAGGHNEQFF.

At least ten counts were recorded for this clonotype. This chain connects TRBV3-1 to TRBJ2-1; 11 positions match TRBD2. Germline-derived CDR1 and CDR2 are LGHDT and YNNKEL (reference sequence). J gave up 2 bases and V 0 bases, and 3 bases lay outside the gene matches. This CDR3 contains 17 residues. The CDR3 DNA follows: TGTGCCAGCAGCCAAGAACTAGCGGGAGCAGCCTACAATGAGCAGTTCTTC. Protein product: CASSQELAGAAYNEQFF.

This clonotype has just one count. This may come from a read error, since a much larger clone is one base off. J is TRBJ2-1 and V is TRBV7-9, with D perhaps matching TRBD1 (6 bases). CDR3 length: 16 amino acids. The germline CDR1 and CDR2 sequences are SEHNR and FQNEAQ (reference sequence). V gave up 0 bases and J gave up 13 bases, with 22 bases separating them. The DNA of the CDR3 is TGTGCCAGCAGCTTAGCTGGACTGGGGGCGAAATTTGATCAGTTCTTC. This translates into CASSLAGLGAKFDQFF. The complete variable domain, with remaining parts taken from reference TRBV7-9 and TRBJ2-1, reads DTGVSQNPRHKITKRGQNVTFRCDPISEHNRLYWYRQTLGQGPEFLTYFQNEAQLEKSRLLSDRFSAERPKGSFSTLEIQRTEQGDSAMYLCASSLAGLGAKFDQFFGPGTRLTVL.

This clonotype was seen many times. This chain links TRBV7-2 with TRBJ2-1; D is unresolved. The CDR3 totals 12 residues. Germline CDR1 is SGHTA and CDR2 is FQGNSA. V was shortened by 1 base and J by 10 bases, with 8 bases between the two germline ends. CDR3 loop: CASSLGPREQFF. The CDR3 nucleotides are TGTGCCAGCAGCTTAGGTCCGCGGGAGCAGTTCTTC.